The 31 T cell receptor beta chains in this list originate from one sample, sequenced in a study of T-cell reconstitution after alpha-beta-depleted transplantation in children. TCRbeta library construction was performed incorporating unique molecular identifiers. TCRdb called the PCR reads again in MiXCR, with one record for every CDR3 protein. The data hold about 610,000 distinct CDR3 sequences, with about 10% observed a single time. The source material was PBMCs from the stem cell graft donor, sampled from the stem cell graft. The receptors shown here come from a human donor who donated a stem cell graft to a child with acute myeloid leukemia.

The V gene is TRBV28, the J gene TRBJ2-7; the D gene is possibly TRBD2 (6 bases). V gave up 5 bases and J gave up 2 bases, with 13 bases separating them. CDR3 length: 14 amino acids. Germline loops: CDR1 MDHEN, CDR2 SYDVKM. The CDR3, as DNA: TGTGCCAGCAGTCCCGGCGGGATTACCTACGAGCAGTACTTC. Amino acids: CASSPGGITYEQYF.

CDR3 in DNA: TGCAGTGCTAGAGGCTACCAACCTCCCGCGAACACCGGGGAGCTGTTTTTT. Translation: CSARGYQPPANTGELFF. The chain is built from TRBV20-1 and TRBJ2-2, with D unresolved. The CDR3 spans 17 residues. V lost 1 base and J 0 bases, leaving 15 bases between the germline ends. CDR1 is DFQATT and CDR2 is SNEGSKA in the germline V gene (reference sequence).

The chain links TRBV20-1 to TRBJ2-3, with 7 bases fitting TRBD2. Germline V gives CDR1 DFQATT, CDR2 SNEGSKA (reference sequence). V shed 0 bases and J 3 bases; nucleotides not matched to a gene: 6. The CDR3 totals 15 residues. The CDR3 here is CSARDWREITDTQYF. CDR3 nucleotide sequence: TGCAGTGCTAGAGATTGGCGGGAGATAACAGATACGCAGTATTTT.

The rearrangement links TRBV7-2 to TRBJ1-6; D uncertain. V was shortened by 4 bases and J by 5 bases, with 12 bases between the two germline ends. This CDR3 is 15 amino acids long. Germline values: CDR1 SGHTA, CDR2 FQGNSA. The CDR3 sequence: CASSSLTVNNSPLHF. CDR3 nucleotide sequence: TGTGCCAGCAGCTCGCTCACAGTTAATAATTCACCCCTCCACTTT.

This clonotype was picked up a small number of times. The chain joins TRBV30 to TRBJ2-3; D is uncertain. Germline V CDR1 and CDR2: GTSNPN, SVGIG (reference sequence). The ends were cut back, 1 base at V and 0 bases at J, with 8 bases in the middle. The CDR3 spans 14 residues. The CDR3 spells CAWSEAASTDTQYF. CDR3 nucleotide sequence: TGTGCCTGGAGTGAGGCGGCCAGCACAGATACGCAGTATTTT. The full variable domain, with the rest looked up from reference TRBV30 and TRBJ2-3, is SQTIHQWPATLVQPVGSPLSLECTVEGTSNPNLYWYRQAAGRGLQLLFYSVGIGQISSEVPQNLSASRPQDRQFILSSKKLLLSDSGFYLCAWSEAASTDTQYFGPGTRLTVL.

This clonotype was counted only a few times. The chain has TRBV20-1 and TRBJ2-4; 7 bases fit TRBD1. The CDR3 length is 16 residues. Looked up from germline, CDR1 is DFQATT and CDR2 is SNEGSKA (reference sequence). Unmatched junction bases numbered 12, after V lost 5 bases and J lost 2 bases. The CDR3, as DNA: TGCAGTGCTCCCTCACAGGGGATTCGGTCCAAAAACATTCAGTACTTC. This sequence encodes CSAPSQGIRSKNIQYF.

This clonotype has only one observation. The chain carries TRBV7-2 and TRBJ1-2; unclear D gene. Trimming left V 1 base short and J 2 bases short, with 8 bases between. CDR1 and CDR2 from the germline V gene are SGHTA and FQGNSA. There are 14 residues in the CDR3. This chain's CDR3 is CASSLGLGNYGYTF. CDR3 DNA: TGTGCCAGCAGCTTAGGGCTAGGCAACTATGGCTACACCTTC.

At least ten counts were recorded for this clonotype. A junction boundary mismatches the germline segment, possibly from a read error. CDR3 nucleotide sequence: TGCGCCAGCAGCCAAGATACCGGGACGTACGGGCAGTACTTC. Encoded protein: CASSQDTGTYGQYF. V is TRBV4-3 and J is TRBJ2-7; either TRBD1 or TRBD2 may supply D (5 bases each). The germline CDR1 and CDR2 sequences are LGHNA and YSLEER. This CDR3 region has 14 residues.

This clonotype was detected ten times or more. The CDR3 protein is CASSELTGDETQYF. The CDR3 DNA reads TGTGCCAGCAGTGAGCTGACAGGGGATGAGACCCAGTACTTC. The genes are TRBV25-1 and TRBJ2-5; 8 nucleotides agree with TRBD1. The germline CDR1 and CDR2 sequences are MGHDK and SYGVNS. The CDR3 is made up of 14 amino acids. J gave up 5 bases and V 3 bases, and 5 bases lay outside the gene matches.

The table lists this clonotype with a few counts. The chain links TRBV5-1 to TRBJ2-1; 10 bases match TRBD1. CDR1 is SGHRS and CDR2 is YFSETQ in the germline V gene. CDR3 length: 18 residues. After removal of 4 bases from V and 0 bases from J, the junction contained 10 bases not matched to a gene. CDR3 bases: TGCGCCAGCAGCAGGCTTCCTCGACAGGGGGCCTCCTACAATGAGCAGTTCTTC. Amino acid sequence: CASSRLPRQGASYNEQFF.

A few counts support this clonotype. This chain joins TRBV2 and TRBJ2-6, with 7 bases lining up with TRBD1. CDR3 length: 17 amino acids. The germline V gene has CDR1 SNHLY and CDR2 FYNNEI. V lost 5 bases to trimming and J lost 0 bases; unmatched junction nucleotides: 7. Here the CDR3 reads CASSQTGKSSGANVLTF. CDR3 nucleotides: TGTGCCAGCAGTCAGACAGGGAAGAGCTCTGGGGCCAACGTCCTGACTTTC.

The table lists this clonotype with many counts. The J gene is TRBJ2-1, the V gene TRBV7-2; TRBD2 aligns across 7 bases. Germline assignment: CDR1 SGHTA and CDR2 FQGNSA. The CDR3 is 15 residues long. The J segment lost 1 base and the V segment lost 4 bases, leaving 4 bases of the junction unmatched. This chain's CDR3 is CASSSGLPSYNEQFF. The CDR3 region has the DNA TGTGCCAGCAGCTCGGGACTACCATCCTACAATGAGCAGTTCTTC.

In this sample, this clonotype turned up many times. CDR3 loop: CSARVGYGTDTQYF. The CDR3, as DNA: TGCAGTGCTAGAGTAGGGTACGGAACAGATACGCAGTATTTT. The chain employs TRBV20-1 and TRBJ2-3; D remains ambiguous. V was trimmed by 1 base and J by 3 bases, leaving 11 bases between them. This CDR3 is 14 amino acids long. Germline V gene sequence: CDR1 DFQATT, CDR2 SNEGSKA (reference sequence).

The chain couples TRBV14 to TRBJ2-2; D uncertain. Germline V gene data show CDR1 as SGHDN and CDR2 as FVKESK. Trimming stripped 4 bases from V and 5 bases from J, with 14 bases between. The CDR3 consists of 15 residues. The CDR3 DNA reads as TGTGCCAGCAGCCGAGCGACACTAACGACCGGGGAGCTGTTTTTT. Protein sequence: CASSRATLTTGELFF.

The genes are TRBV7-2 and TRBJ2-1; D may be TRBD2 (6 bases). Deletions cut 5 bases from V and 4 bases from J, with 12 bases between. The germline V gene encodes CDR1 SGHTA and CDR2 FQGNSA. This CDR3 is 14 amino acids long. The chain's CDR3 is CASSKEGRYNEQFF. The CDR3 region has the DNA TGTGCCAGCAGCAAGGAGGGCAGGTACAATGAGCAGTTCTTC.

CDR3 loop: CASSLGTSGLRELFF. The DNA for the CDR3 is TGTGCCAGCAGCCTCGGGACTAGCGGGTTGAGGGAGCTGTTTTTT. V is TRBV28 and J is TRBJ2-2; 12 bases match TRBD2. The V segment lost 6 bases and the J segment 9 bases; nucleotides outside the gene matches: 8. CDR3 size: 15 residues. Looked up from germline, CDR1 is MDHEN and CDR2 is SYDVKM.

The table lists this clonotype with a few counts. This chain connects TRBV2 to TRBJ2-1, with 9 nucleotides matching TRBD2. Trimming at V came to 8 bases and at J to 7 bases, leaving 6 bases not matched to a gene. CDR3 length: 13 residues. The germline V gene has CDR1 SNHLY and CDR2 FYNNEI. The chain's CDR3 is CASLGLAGNEQFF. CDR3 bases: TGTGCCAGCCTGGGACTAGCTGGAAATGAGCAGTTCTTC. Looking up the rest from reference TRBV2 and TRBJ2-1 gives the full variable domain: EPEVTQTPSHQVTQMGQEVILRCVPISNHLYFYWYRQILGQKVEFLVSFYNNEISEKSEIFDDQFSVERPDGSNFTLKIRSTKLEDSAMYFCASLGLAGNEQFFGPGTRLTVL.

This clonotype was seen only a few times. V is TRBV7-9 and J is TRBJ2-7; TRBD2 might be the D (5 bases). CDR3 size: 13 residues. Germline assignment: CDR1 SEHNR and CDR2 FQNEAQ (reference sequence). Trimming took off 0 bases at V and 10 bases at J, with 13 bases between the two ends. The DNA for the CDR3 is TGTGCCAGCAGCTTAGCTTCGGGAATCGGACAGTACTTC. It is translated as CASSLASGIGQYF.

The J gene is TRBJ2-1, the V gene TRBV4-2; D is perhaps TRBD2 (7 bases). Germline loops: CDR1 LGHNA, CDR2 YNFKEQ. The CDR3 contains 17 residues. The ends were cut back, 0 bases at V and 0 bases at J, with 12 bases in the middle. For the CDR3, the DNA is TGTGCCAGCAGCCAAGAACCGGGGGGCTCCTCCTACAATGAGCAGTTCTTC. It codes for CASSQEPGGSSYNEQFF.

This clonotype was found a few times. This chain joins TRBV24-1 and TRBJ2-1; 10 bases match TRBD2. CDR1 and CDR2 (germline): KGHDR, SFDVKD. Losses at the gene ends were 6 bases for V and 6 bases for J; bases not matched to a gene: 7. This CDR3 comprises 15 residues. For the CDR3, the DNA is TGTGCCACCAGTCGACCGGGACTAGCGACCAATGAGCAGTTCTTC. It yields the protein CATSRPGLATNEQFF.

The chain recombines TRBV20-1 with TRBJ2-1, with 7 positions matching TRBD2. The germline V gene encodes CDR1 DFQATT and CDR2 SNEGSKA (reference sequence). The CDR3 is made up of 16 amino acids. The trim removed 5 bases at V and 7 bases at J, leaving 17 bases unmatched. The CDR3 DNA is TGCAGTGCTTGTCGCCTAGGTCGGGAGGCGCTTAATGAGCAGTTCTTC. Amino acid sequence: CSACRLGREALNEQFF.

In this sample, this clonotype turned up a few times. The CDR3 region is CSARLTKAGRRQGIGSYEQYF. The CDR3 DNA sequence: TGCAGTGCTAGACTCACGAAGGCAGGTCGAAGACAGGGAATAGGCTCCTACGAGCAGTACTTC. V is TRBV20-1 and J is TRBJ2-7, with 7 positions matching TRBD1. The junction had 25 bases not matched to a gene; V was cut back by 2 bases and J by 0 bases. This CDR3 is built from 21 residues. Germline CDR1 DFQATT, CDR2 SNEGSKA (reference sequence).

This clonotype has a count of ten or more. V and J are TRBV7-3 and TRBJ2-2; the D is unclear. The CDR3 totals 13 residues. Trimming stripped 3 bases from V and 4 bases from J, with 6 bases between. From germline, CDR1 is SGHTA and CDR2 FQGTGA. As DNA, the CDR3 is TGTGCCAGCAGCTTGGGTTTCACCGGGGAGCTGTTTTTT. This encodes CASSLGFTGELFF.

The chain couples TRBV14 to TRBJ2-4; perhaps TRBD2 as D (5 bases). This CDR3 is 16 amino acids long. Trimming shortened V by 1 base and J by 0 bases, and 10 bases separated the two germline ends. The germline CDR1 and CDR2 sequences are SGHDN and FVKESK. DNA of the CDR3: TGTGCCAGCAGCCAAGCCCATGCGGGAGCCAAAAACATTCAGTACTTC. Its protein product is CASSQAHAGAKNIQYF.

The CDR3 spells CATSRLEALAGGKYNEQFF. CDR3 in DNA: TGTGCCACCAGCAGATTAGAAGCCCTAGCGGGAGGGAAATACAATGAGCAGTTCTTC. This chain links TRBV15 with TRBJ2-1; 12 bases map to TRBD2. V trimming: 2 bases; J trimming: 4 bases; junction bases outside the gene matches: 12. The CDR3 runs 19 residues. Germline V CDR1 and CDR2: LNHNV, YYDKDF (reference sequence).

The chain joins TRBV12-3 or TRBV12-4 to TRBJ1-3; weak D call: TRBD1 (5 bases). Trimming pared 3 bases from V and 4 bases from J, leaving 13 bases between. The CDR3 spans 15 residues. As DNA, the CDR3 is TGTGCCAGCAGTTTTGCCGGGACCGCCGGAAACACCATATATTTT. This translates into CASSFAGTAGNTIYF.

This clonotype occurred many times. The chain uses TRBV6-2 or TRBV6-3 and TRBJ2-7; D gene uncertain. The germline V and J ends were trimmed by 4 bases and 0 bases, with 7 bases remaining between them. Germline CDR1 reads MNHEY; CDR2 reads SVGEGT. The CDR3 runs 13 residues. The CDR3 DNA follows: TGTGCCAGCAGTTTTGGCGTCTCCTACGAGCAGTACTTC. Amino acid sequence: CASSFGVSYEQYF.

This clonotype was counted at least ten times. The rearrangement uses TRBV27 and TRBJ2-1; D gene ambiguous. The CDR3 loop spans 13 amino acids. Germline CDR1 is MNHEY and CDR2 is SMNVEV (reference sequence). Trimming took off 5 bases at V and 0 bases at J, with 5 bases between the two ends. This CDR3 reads CASSPHSYNEQFF. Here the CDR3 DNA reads TGTGCCAGCAGTCCTCACTCCTACAATGAGCAGTTCTTC.

The CDR3 DNA reads as TGCAGTGCTAATCCCGGAAACACCATATATTTT. This translates into CSANPGNTIYF. The chain couples TRBV20-1 to TRBJ1-3, with D unresolved. The CDR3 spans 11 residues. The germline V gene encodes CDR1 DFQATT and CDR2 SNEGSKA (reference sequence). The V end was cut by 4 bases, the J end by 4 bases, with 5 bases between.

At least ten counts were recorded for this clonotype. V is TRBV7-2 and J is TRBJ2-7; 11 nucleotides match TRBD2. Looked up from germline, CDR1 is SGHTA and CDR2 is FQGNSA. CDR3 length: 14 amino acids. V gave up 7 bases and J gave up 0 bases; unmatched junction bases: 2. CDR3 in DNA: TGTGCCAGCACTAGCGGGGGGAGCTCCTACGAGCAGTACTTC. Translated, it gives CASTSGGSSYEQYF.

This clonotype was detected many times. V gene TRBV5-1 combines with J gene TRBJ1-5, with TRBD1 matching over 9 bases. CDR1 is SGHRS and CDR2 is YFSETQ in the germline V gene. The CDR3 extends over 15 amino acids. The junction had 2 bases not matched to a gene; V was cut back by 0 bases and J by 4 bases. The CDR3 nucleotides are TGCGCCAGCAGCTTGGGCGGGACAGGGAATCAGCCCCAGCATTTT. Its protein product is CASSLGGTGNQPQHF.